These 23 T cell receptor beta chains share one sample of origin, sequenced in a study of blood T cell repertoires in COVID-19. The assay was immunoSEQ multiplex PCR, and TCRdb's table has in-frame clones only and misses some. Of hundreds of thousands of clones in the sample, 85% to 90% were seen once. Sequenced sample: peripheral blood. The receptors were gathered from a man of 80 years or more with acute or convalescent COVID-19.

The chain links TRBV5-1 to TRBJ2-7; the D is unclear. V was cut by 1 base and J by 3 bases, with 11 bases left in between. This CDR3 spans 14 amino acids. Germline CDR1 is SGHRS and CDR2 is YFSETQ. CDR3 coding DNA: TGCGCCAGCAGCTTGAGGCAGCGCAACTACGAGCAGTACTTC. This codes for CASSLRQRNYEQYF.

Note on this clone: This CDR3 is also generated by other DNA sequences in the sample. The chain has TRBV3-1 (or the pseudogene TRBV3-2) and TRBJ1-3; no reliable D call. The CDR3 spans 13 residues. CDR1 and CDR2 (germline): LGHDT, YNNKEL (reference sequence). V lost 1 base, J lost 4 bases, and 5 bases lay in between. CDR3 DNA sequence: TGTGCCAGCAGCCAAGGAGGAGGAAACACCATATATTTT. Residues: CASSQGGGNTIYF.

The V call is TRBV11-2, the J call TRBJ1-4; no firm D call. Per the germline V gene, CDR1 is SGHAT and CDR2 is FQNNGV. CDR3 size: 19 residues. V gave up 0 bases and J gave up 7 bases, with 24 bases separating them. The CDR3 here is CASSLDFSLPDFVREKLFF. CDR3 coding DNA: TGTGCCAGCAGCTTAGATTTTAGTCTCCCGGACTTTGTTCGTGAAAAACTGTTTTTT.

Worth noting for this clone: Other nucleotide sequences from this sample produce the same CDR3. CDR3: CASSPGQQETQYF. The CDR3 DNA follows: TGTGCCAGCTCACCAGGCCAGCAAGAGACCCAGTACTTC. This chain joins TRBV18 and TRBJ2-5; no firm D call. Per the germline V gene, CDR1 is KGHSH and CDR2 is LQKENI. The CDR3 sequence is 13 residues long. Trimming took off 2 bases at V and 2 bases at J, with 6 bases between the two ends.

The chain employs TRBV7-6 and TRBJ2-7, with 7 bases aligning to TRBD1. Germline-derived CDR1 and CDR2 are SGHVS and FNYEAQ. After removal of 5 bases from V and 1 base from J, the junction contained 14 bases not matched to a gene. This CDR3 contains 17 residues. CDR3 sequence reads: CASSLPSGTASSYEQYF. Here the CDR3 DNA reads TGTGCCAGCAGCCTACCCTCTGGGACAGCTTCTTCCTACGAGCAGTACTTC.

This clone was detected a few times. The chain couples TRBV18 to TRBJ1-6; 8 nucleotides align to TRBD1. Germline V CDR1 and CDR2: KGHSH, LQKENI. With V trimmed by 5 bases and J by 5 bases, 5 bases remained unmatched. This CDR3 has 15 residues. The CDR3 nucleotides are TGTGCCAGCTCATCTTCGACAGGGGATAATTCACCCCTCCACTTT. It translates to CASSSSTGDNSPLHF.

The CDR3 protein is CASSLRSPGQGYGYTF. The CDR3 DNA sequence: TGTGCCAGCAGCCTCAGGTCACCGGGACAGGGTTATGGCTACACCTTC. This rearrangement joins TRBV7-2 to TRBJ1-2; 9 positions agree with TRBD1. V was pared by 5 bases and J by 5 bases, with 12 bases of the junction left unmatched. Per germline, CDR1 SGHTA and CDR2 FQGNSA. The CDR3 extends over 16 amino acids.

The V call is TRBV5-6, the J call TRBJ2-3, with D possibly matching TRBD2 (6 bases). The V end was cut by 5 bases, the J end by 5 bases, with 15 bases between. Germline V lookup: CDR1 SGHDT, CDR2 YYEEEE. This CDR3 contains 14 residues. The CDR3 DNA follows: TGTGCCAGCAGATTTCTAGCGACGGGAGATACGCAGTATTTT. It specifies CASRFLATGDTQYF.

The V and J genes are TRBV19 and TRBJ1-4, with D perhaps TRBD1 (5 bases). The CDR3 extends over 16 amino acids. V shed 2 bases and J shed 2 bases, with 12 bases lying between them. In germline, CDR1 is LNHDA, CDR2 SQIVND (reference sequence). CDR3 in amino acids: CASSIQGRATNEKLFF. CDR3 nucleotides: TGTGCCAGTAGTATACAGGGCCGGGCCACTAATGAAAAACTGTTTTTT.

V usage is TRBV28 and J usage is TRBJ2-1; TRBD2 aligns across 8 bases. CDR1 and CDR2 from the germline V gene are MDHEN and SYDVKM. V was pared by 6 bases and J by 7 bases, with 14 bases of the junction left unmatched. CDR3 size: 16 residues. CDR3 in DNA: TGTGCCAGCAGAACCCCTAGCGGGCGGGGGAGGAATGAGCAGTTCTTC. It specifies CASRTPSGRGRNEQFF.

V and J are TRBV19 and TRBJ1-1; 7 nucleotides align to TRBD1. Germline assignment: CDR1 LNHDA and CDR2 SQIVND (reference sequence). The CDR3 totals 14 residues. V lost 4 bases to trimming and J lost 6 bases; unmatched junction nucleotides: 8. The CDR3 loop is CASSTGQAGAEAFF. The CDR3 DNA sequence: TGTGCCAGTAGTACAGGACAGGCAGGAGCTGAAGCTTTCTTT.

V and J are TRBV5-5 and TRBJ2-3; D possibly corresponds to TRBD2 (6 bases). V was trimmed by 3 bases and J by 0 bases, leaving 11 bases between them. This CDR3 is 15 amino acids long. The germline CDR1 and CDR2 sequences are SGHKS and YYEKEE (reference sequence). For the CDR3, the DNA is TGTGCCAGCAGCTCCGACGGGACTAGCACAGATACGCAGTATTTT. Its translation is CASSSDGTSTDTQYF.

V usage is TRBV19 and J usage is TRBJ1-1, with D perhaps TRBD1 (6 bases). Germline lookup yields CDR1 LNHDA and CDR2 SQIVND (reference sequence). CDR3 size: 14 residues. V was cut by 5 bases and J by 1 base, with 11 bases left in between. CDR3 loop: CASSPGTKNTEAFF. The DNA of the CDR3 is TGTGCCAGTAGTCCCGGGACAAAGAACACTGAAGCTTTCTTT.

The V and J genes are TRBV15 and TRBJ2-1, with 8 bases that match TRBD2. Germline assignment: CDR1 LNHNV and CDR2 YYDKDF (reference sequence). After removal of 0 bases from V and 6 bases from J, the junction contained 1 base not matched to a gene. There are 14 residues in the CDR3. In DNA, the CDR3 is TGTGCCACCAGCAGAGATAGCGGGATCAATGAGCAGTTCTTC. Translating it yields CATSRDSGINEQFF.

The chain is built from TRBV19 and TRBJ1-5, with D unresolved. Trimming removed 2 bases from V and 2 bases from J, with 13 bases in between. CDR1 and CDR2 from the germline V gene are LNHDA and SQIVND (reference sequence). The length of the CDR3 is 16 residues. Written as DNA, the CDR3 is TGTGCCAGTAGTATACCCACAACAAGCGGCAATCAGCCCCAGCATTTT. Protein product: CASSIPTTSGNQPQHF.

The rearrangement links TRBV28 to TRBJ1-1; no clear D gene. CDR1 and CDR2 (germline): MDHEN, SYDVKM. Trimming stripped 6 bases from V and 5 bases from J, with 19 bases between. This CDR3 is 15 amino acids long. The CDR3 sequence: CASRPLSPAATEAFF. DNA for the CDR3: TGTGCCAGCAGACCCTTGTCCCCCGCTGCGACTGAAGCTTTCTTT.

J is TRBJ1-2 and V is TRBV13, with D maybe TRBD1 (5 bases). V shed 2 bases and J shed 6 bases, with 10 bases lying between them. The CDR3 runs 13 residues. The germline V gene has CDR1 PRHDT and CDR2 FYEKMQ (reference sequence). CDR3 coding DNA: TGTGCCAGCAGCTTACCCGGGGGACATGGCTACACCTTC. Amino acid sequence: CASSLPGGHGYTF.

The gene calls are TRBV6-2 or TRBV6-3 and TRBJ1-5; D is unclear. This CDR3 contains 13 residues. With 6 bases removed from V and 7 bases from J, the gap between germline ends came to 13 bases. The V gene's germline CDR1 is MNHEY and CDR2 SVGEGT. The CDR3 nucleotides are TGTGCCAGCAGCCCCGTCTGGGAGCAGCCCCAGCATTTT. Amino acid sequence: CASSPVWEQPQHF.

This sequence joins TRBV24-1 and TRBJ2-5, with TRBD2 as a possible D gene (6 bases). The CDR3 consists of 16 residues. In germline, CDR1 is KGHDR, CDR2 SFDVKD. Trimming removed 3 bases from V and 3 bases from J, with 16 bases in between. CDR3 residues: CATSDPQAGGEETQYF. In DNA form, the CDR3 reads TGTGCCACCAGTGATCCGCAGGCAGGAGGGGAAGAGACCCAGTACTTC.

This clone was detected only a few times. The chain joins TRBV7-6 to TRBJ1-3, with a possible D match to TRBD1 (6 bases). Germline assignment: CDR1 SGHVS and CDR2 FNYEAQ. This CDR3 has 18 residues. V was cut by 3 bases and J by 0 bases, with 18 bases left in between. CDR3 coding DNA: TGTGCCAGCAGCTTCTTATCGACAGGAACCTTCTCTGGAAACACCATATATTTT. Amino acids: CASSFLSTGTFSGNTIYF.

J is TRBJ2-1 and V is TRBV5-1, with D possibly being TRBD1 (6 bases). This CDR3 region has 14 residues. Germline assignment: CDR1 SGHRS and CDR2 YFSETQ. The V and J ends lost 5 bases and 2 bases respectively, with 11 bases between them. The CDR3 bases are TGCGCCAGCAGTTCTGACAGGACCTACAATGAGCAGTTCTTC. Its protein product is CASSSDRTYNEQFF.

V gene TRBV19 combines with J gene TRBJ2-1, with D tentatively TRBD2 (7 bases). This CDR3 has 16 amino acids. The germline V gene encodes CDR1 LNHDA and CDR2 SQIVND (reference sequence). V lost 5 bases to trimming and J lost 0 bases, with 14 bases between them. The DNA of the CDR3 is TGTGCCAGTAGTCTTAACAGGGAGGGCTCCTACAATGAGCAGTTCTTC. Its translation: CASSLNREGSYNEQFF.

The V and J genes are TRBV7-9 and TRBJ1-2; 11 bases match TRBD1. The V and J ends lost 1 base and 4 bases, in that order; junction bases with no gene match: 11. Germline V gene lookup returns CDR1 SEHNR and CDR2 FQNEAQ (reference sequence). The CDR3 spans 18 residues. The CDR3 region has the DNA TGTGCCAGCAGCTTAGTCTTCGGGGGGACAGGGGGAAGCTATGGCTACACCTTC. Translating it yields CASSLVFGGTGGSYGYTF.